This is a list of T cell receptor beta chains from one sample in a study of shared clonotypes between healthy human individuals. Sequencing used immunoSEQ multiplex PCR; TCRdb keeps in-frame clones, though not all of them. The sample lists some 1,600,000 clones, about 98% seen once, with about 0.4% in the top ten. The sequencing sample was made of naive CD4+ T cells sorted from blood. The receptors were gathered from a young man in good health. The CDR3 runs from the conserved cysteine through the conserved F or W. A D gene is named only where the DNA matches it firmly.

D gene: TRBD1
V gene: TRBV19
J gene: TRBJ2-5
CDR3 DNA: TGTGCCAGTAGCCCGGGACAGGGGCCCGCCCAAGAGACCCAGTACTTC
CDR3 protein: CASSPGQGPAQETQYF

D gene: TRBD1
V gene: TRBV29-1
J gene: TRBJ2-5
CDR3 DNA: TGCAGCGTTGGAACAGGGGGTAGTGAGACCCAGTACTTC
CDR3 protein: CSVGTGGSETQYF

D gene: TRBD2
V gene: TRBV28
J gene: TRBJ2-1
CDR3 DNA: TGTGCCAGCAGTTTTAGCGGGAGAGGCTATGAGCAGTTCTTC
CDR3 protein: CASSFSGRGYEQFF

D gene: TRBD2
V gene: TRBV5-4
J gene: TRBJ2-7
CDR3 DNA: TGTGCCAACAGCTTGAATCTAGCGGGAGGCTACGAGCAGTACTTC
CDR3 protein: CANSLNLAGGYEQYF

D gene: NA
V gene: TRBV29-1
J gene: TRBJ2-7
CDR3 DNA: TGCAGCGTTGACAACGGGATAGGTGACGAGCAGTACTTC
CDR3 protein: CSVDNGIGDEQYF

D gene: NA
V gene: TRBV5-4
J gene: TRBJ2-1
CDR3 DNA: TGTGCCAGCAGCAACGGACCGAACTACAATGAGCAGTTCTTC
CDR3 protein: CASSNGPNYNEQFF

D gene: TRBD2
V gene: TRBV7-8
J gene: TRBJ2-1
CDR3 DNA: TGTGCCAGCAGCTTAGCAGGACTAGCCCATGAGCAGTTCTTC
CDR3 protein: CASSLAGLAHEQFF

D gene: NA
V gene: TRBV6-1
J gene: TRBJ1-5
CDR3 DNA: TGTGCCAGCAGTGAAGGGGCGGGTAATCAGCCCCAGCATTTT
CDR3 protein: CASSEGAGNQPQHF

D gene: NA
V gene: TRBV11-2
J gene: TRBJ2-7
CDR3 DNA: TGTGCCAGCAGTCGACAGTTCTACGAGCAGTACTTC
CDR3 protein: CASSRQFYEQYF

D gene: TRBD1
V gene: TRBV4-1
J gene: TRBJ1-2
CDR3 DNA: TGCGCCAGCAGCCAAAGGACAGGCGAAGGCTTTGGCTACACCTTC
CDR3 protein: CASSQRTGEGFGYTF

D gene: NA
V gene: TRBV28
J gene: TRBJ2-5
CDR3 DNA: TGTGCCAGCAGTTCGGTGCTAGAGACCCAGTACTTC
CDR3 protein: CASSSVLETQYF

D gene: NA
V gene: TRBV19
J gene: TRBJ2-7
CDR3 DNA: TGTGCCAGTAGTATAGATCTAGCCGGACTCATGAGCTACGAGCAGTACTTC
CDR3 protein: CASSIDLAGLMSYEQYF

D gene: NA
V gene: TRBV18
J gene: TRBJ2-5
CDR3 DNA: TGTGCCAGCTCCATAAGGACAGCGATGGGGTCCGGAGAGACCCAGTACTTC
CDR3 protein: CASSIRTAMGSGETQYF